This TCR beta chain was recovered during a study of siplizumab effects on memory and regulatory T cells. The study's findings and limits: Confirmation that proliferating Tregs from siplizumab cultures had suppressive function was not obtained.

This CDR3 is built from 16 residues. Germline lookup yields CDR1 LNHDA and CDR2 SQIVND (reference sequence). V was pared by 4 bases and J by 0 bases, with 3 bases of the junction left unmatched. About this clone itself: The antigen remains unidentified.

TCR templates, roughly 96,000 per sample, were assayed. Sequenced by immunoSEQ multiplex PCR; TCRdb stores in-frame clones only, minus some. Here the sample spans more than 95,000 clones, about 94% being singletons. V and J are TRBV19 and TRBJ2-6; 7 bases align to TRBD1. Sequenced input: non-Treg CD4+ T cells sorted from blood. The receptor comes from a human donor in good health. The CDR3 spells CASSTTGSSGANVLTF. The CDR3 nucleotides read TGTGCCAGTAGTACGACAGGGAGCTCTGGGGCCAACGTCCTGACTTTC.